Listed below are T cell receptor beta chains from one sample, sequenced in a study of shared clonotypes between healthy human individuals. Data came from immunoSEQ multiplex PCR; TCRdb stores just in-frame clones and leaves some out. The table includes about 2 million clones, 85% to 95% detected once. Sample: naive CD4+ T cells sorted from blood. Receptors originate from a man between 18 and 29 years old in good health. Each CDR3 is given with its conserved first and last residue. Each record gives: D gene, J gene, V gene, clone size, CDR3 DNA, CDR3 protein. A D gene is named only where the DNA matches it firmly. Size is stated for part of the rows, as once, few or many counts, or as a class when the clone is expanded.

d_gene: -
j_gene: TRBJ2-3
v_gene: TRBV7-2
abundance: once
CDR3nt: TGTGCCAGCAGCTTAGCCGCTAATACGCAGTATTTT
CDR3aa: CASSLAANTQYF

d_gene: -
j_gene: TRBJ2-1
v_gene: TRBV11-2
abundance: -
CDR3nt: TGTGCCAGCAGCTTAGTTGATGAGCAGTTCTTC
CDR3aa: CASSLVDEQFF

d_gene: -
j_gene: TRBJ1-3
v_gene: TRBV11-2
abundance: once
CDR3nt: TGTGCCAGCAGCCGGACGGGGGACTCTGGAAACACCATATATTTT
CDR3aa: CASSRTGDSGNTIYF

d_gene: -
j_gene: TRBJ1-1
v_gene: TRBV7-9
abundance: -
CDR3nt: TGTGCCAGCAGCCCCGGATCTGGGGCAGGGAACACTGAAGCTTTCTTT
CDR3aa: CASSPGSGAGNTEAFF

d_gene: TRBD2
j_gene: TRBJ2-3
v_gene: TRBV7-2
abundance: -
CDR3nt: TGTGCCAGCAGCTTAGCGGGACTAGCGGGAGACCCAGATACGCAGTATTTT
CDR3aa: CASSLAGLAGDPDTQYF

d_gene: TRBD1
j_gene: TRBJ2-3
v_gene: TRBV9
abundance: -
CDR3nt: TGTGCCAGCAGCGAAAAGACAGGGGGCCACACGCAGTATTTT
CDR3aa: CASSEKTGGHTQYF

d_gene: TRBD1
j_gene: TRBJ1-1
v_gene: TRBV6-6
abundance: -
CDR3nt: TGTGCCAGCAGGCGACAGGGTGGGAACACTGAAGCTTTCTTT
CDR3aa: CASRRQGGNTEAFF

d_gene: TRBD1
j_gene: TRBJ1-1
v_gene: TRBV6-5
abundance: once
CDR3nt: TGTGCCAGCAGTTACGAGAGGACAGGTGAAGCTTTCTTT
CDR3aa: CASSYERTGEAFF

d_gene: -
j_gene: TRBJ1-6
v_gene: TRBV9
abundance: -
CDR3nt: TGTGCCAGCAGCGTAGGAGGGGGAAATTCACCCCTCCACTTT
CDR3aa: CASSVGGGNSPLHF

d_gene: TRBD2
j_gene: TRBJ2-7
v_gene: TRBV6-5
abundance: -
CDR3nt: TGTGCCAGCAGCCAGCGGGACTGGATCTACGAGCAGTACTTC
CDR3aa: CASSQRDWIYEQYF

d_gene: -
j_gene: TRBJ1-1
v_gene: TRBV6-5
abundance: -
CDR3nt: TGTGCCAGCACGGCCTCTCTCAACACTGAAGCTTTCTTT
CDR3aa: CASTASLNTEAFF

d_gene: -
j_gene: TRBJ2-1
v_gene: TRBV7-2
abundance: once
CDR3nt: TGTGCCAGCAGCGCAGTTCAGGGTGCGAATGAGCAGTTCTTC
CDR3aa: CASSAVQGANEQFF

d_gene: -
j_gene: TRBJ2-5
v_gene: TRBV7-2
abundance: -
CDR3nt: TGTGCCAGCAGCTTACTTCAAGAGACCCAGTACTTC
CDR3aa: CASSLLQETQYF

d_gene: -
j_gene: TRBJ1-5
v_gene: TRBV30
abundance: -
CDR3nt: TGTGCCTGGAGTGTCTCCAAGACAGGAAATAGCAATCAGCCCCAGCATTTT
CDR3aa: CAWSVSKTGNSNQPQHF

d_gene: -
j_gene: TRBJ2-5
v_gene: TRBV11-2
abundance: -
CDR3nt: TGTGCCAGCAGCTTAGATTCGGAGACCCAGTACTTC
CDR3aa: CASSLDSETQYF

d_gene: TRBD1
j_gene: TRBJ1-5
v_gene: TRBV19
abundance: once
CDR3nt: TGTGCCAGTAACAAACAGGGGGCAATTGGGCAGCCCCAGCATTTT
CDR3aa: CASNKQGAIGQPQHF

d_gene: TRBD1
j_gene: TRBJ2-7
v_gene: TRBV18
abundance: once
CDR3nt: TGTGCCAGCTCACCACCAGCTGACAGGGACGAGCAGTACTTC
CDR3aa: CASSPPADRDEQYF

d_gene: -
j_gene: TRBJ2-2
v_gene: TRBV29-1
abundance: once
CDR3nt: TGCAGCACCGGGGGCCCCTCTAGCACCGGGGAGCTGTTTTTT
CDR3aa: CSTGGPSSTGELFF

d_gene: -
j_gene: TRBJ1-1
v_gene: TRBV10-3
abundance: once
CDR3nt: TGTGCCATCAGTCAAGGGGTTAACACTGAAGCTTTCTTT
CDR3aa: CAISQGVNTEAFF

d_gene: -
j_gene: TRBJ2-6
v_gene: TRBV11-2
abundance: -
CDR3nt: TGTGCCAGCAGCCAGAACCCGGGGGGCTATGGGGCCAACGTCCTGACTTTC
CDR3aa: CASSQNPGGYGANVLTF

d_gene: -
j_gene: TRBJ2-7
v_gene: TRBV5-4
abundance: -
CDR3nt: TGTGCCAGCAGCTTCCGTAGCGGATCCTACGAGCAGTACTTC
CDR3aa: CASSFRSGSYEQYF

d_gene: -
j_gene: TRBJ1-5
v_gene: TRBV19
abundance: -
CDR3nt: TGTGCCAGTAGTATCACCATTAACTACAATCAGCCCCAGCATTTT
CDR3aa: CASSITINYNQPQHF

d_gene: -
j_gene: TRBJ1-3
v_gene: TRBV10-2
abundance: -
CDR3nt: TGCGCCAGCAGTGCTGACACGGTCTCTGGAAACACCATATATTTT
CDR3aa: CASSADTVSGNTIYF

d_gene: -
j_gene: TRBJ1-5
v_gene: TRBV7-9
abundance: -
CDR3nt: TGTGCCAGCAGCTTAGTCGGGCAGGGCAATCAGCCCCAGCATTTT
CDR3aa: CASSLVGQGNQPQHF

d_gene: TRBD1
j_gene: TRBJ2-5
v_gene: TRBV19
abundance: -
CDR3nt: TGTGCCAGTAGTTTGCAGGGGGCCGAGACCCAGTACTTC
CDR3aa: CASSLQGAETQYF

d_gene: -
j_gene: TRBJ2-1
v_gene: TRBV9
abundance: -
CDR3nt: TGTGCCAGCAGTTCGCAGGGACTTTCCTACAATGAGCAGTTCTTC
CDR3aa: CASSSQGLSYNEQFF

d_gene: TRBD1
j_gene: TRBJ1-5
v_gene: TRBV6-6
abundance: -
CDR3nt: TGTGCCAGCAGCGGGACAGGCACAAGCAATCAGCCCCAGCATTTT
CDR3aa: CASSGTGTSNQPQHF

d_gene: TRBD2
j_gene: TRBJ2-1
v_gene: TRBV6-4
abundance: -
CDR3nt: TGTGCCAGCAACTCCCCGGGGGTAGCGGGGGGTTCCTACAATGAGCAGTTCTTC
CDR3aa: CASNSPGVAGGSYNEQFF

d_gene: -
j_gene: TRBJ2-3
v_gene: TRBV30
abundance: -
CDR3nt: TGTGCCTGGAGTGTCTTGCTAGCTTCAGATACGCAGTATTTT
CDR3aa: CAWSVLLASDTQYF

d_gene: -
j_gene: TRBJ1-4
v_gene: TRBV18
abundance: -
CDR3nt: TGTGCCAGCTCACCACCGGGCAGTGGGCGGGATGAAAAACTGTTTTTT
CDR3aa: CASSPPGSGRDEKLFF

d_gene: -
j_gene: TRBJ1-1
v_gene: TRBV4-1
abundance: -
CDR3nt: TGCGCCAGCAGCCAAGATATCATCCTATGGGCGAACACTGAAGCTTTCTTT
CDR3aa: CASSQDIILWANTEAFF

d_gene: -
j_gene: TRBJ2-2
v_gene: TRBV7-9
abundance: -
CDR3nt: TGTGCCAGCAGCGGGACCCCGGGACAAAACACCGGGGAGCTGTTTTTT
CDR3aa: CASSGTPGQNTGELFF

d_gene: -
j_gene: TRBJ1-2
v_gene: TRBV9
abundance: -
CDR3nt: TGTGCCAGTGAGCCTTATGGCTACACCTTC
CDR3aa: CASEPYGYTF

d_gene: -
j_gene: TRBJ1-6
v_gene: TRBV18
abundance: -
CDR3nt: TGTGCCAGCTCACCAGGACAGTTTAGCTCCTATAATTCACCCCTCCACTTT
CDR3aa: CASSPGQFSSYNSPLHF

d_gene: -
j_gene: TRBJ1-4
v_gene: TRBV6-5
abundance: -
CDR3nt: TGTGCCAGCAGTTACTCCCGCGGGGAAAAACTGTTTTTT
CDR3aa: CASSYSRGEKLFF

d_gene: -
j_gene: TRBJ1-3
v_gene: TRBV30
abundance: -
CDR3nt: TGTGCCTGGAGTGGACGGCGAGAAGGGGACACCATATATTTT
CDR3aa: CAWSGRREGDTIYF

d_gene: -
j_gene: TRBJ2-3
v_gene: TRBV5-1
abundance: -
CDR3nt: TGCGCCAGCAGAAACAGAGTCAGCACAGATACGCAGTATTTT
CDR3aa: CASRNRVSTDTQYF

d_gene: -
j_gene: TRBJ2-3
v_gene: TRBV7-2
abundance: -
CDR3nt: TGTGCCAGCAGCTTAGGTATGGGAGATACGCAGTATTTT
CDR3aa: CASSLGMGDTQYF

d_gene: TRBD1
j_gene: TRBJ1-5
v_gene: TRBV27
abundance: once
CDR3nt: TGTGCCAGCAGTCAAGGGACAGGCCCTACTAGCAATCAGCCCCAGCATTTT
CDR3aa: CASSQGTGPTSNQPQHF

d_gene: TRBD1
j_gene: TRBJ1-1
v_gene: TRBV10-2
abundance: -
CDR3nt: TGCGCCAGCAGCAGAAGGACAGGGGAGGACACTGAAGCTTTCTTT
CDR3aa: CASSRRTGEDTEAFF

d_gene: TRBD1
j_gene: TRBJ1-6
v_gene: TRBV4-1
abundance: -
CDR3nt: TGCGCCAGCAGGGGGACAGGGAGGGAAAGCTCCTATAATTCACCCCTCCACTTT
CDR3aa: CASRGTGRESSYNSPLHF

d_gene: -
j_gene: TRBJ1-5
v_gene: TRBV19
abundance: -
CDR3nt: TGTGCCAGTGGAGGATGGGGAAATCAGCCCCAGCATTTT
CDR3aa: CASGGWGNQPQHF

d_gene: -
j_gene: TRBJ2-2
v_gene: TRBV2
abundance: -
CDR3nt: TGTGCCAGCAGGAGTTCCGGGAACACCGGGGAGCTGTTTTTT
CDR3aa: CASRSSGNTGELFF

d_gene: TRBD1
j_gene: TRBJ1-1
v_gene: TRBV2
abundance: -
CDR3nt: TGTGCCAGCCAACAGGGGAAAGCTTTCTTT
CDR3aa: CASQQGKAFF

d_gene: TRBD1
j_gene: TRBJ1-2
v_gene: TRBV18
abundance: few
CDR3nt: TGTGCCAGCACCTATACAGGGGAGTATGGCTACACCTTC
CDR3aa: CASTYTGEYGYTF

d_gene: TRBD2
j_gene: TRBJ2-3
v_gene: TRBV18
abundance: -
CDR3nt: TGTGCCAGCTCACCAGGACTAGCGGGAGTCGGAAATGGGGGCACAGATACGCAGTATTTT
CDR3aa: CASSPGLAGVGNGGTDTQYF

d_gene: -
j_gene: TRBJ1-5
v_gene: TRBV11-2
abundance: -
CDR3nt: TGTGCCAGCAGCTTCGGTTTCAGCAATCAGCCCCAGCATTTT
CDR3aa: CASSFGFSNQPQHF

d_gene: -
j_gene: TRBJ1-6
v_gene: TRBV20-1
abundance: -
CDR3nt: TGCAGTGCTAGTTTGAATTCACCCCTCCACTTT
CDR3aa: CSASLNSPLHF

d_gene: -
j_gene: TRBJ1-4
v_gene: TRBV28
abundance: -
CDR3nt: TGTGCCAGCAGTTTCGGGGGGGGTGAAAAACTGTTTTTT
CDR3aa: CASSFGGGEKLFF

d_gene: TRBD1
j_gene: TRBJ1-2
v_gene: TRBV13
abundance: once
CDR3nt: TGTGCCAGCAGCTTAGGCCTTGGGACAGACGATGGCTACACCTTC
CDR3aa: CASSLGLGTDDGYTF